This T cell receptor beta chain originates from a study of read filtering for tumor transcriptome and immune sequencing. Overall study context: The cohort had 17 men and approximately 13 women aged about 45 to 80, mean around 66 years.

Trimming cost V 0 bases and J 5 bases, with 8 bases left between them. Germline assignment: CDR1 SGDLS and CDR2 YYNGEE. This CDR3 is 13 amino acids long. Study findings and constraints: Even smaller IR-seq throughput identified most shared clonotypes. The sorted CD138-negative fraction was a mixed bone marrow immune population, not purified T cells.

Molecular barcoded adaptors covering alpha/delta and beta/gamma chains were used on roughly 400 ng RNA. TCRdb re-called the reads through MiXCR, storing one row per CDR3 protein. The data contain approximately 25,000 distinct CDR3 sequences, 13% to 15% of them singletons. This clonotype was observed many times. The antigen is undetermined. Bone marrow was sampled from every patient at the time of active disease. Material: a population of CD138-negative cells sorted from bone marrow. The receptor was isolated from a donor at least 40 years old with multiple myeloma. The chain has TRBV9 and TRBJ2-5; no clear D gene. CDR3 sequence (DNA): TGTGCCAGCAGCGTAGAGGGAATCGAGACCCAGTACTTC. Protein sequence: CASSVEGIETQYF.